One sample yielded the 23 T cell receptor beta chains listed below, sequenced in a study of T cell responses to AZD1222 COVID-19 vaccine. The data were produced by immunoSEQ multiplex PCR, yet TCRdb's version contains in-frame clones alone and is incomplete. The sample comprises roughly 70,000 clones, roughly 82% of which are singletons, and under 6% rests with the top ten. Sample: peripheral blood, taken on day 0 of AZD1222 vaccination. The receptors originated from an adult in good health.

V usage is TRBV18 and J usage is TRBJ2-7; tentatively, D is TRBD2 (6 bases). Germline V gene lookup returns CDR1 KGHSH and CDR2 LQKENI. The CDR3 extends over 16 amino acids. Between the trimmed V and J ends, which lost 0 bases and 4 bases, there was a span of 16 bases. Here the CDR3 reads CASSPPGGYGIYEQYF. CDR3 DNA: TGTGCCAGCTCACCACCGGGGGGATATGGAATATACGAGCAGTACTTC.

The rearrangement uses TRBV29-1 and TRBJ1-1; D is possibly TRBD1 (6 bases). This CDR3 contains 13 residues. In germline, CDR1 is SQVTM, CDR2 ANQGSEA. Trimming took 5 bases from V and 1 from J, leaving 11 bases between them. CDR3 residues: CSVKDSANTEAFF. CDR3 DNA sequence: TGCAGCGTTAAGGACAGCGCGAACACTGAAGCTTTCTTT.

The V call is TRBV30, the J call TRBJ1-6, with D maybe TRBD1 (5 bases). Germline-derived CDR1 and CDR2 are GTSNPN and SVGIG (reference sequence). The CDR3 covers 14 residues. Trimming removed 5 bases at V and 3 bases at J, with 11 bases between. CDR3 sequence: CAWGRGIYNSPLHF. The CDR3 region has the DNA TGTGCCTGGGGAAGGGGAATCTATAATTCACCCCTCCACTTT.

V is TRBV9 and J is TRBJ2-7; D perhaps matches TRBD1 (7 bases). V lost 0 bases and J 2 bases, leaving 12 bases between the germline ends. CDR1 is SGDLS, CDR2 YYNGEE, per germline. This CDR3 spans 15 amino acids. This chain's CDR3 is CASSVGAGGTYEQYF. For the CDR3, the DNA is TGTGCCAGCAGCGTAGGTGCAGGGGGGACCTACGAGCAGTACTTC.

The chain couples TRBV11-3 to TRBJ1-1; D unresolved. Trimming removed 1 base from V and 7 bases from J, with 4 bases in between. Per germline, CDR1 SGHNT and CDR2 YENEEA. The CDR3 covers 11 residues. The CDR3 here is CASSLVGEAFF. Here the CDR3 DNA reads TGTGCCAGCAGCTTAGTGGGTGAAGCTTTCTTT.

The chain employs TRBV21-1 and TRBJ2-5; the D segment call TRBD1 is taken from the table without a DNA check. TRBV21-1 is tagged as a pseudogene. The CDR3 consists of 14 residues. DNA of the CDR3: TGTGCCAGCATCCTACTACAGGGGGCGAAGACCCAGTACTTC. Its protein product is CASILLQGAKTQYF.

The V call is TRBV9, the J call TRBJ1-6, with 9 bases aligning to TRBD1. J lost 7 bases, V lost 5 bases, and 4 bases had no gene match. CDR3 length: 14 residues. The germline gives CDR1 SGDLS, CDR2 YYNGEE. In nucleotides, the CDR3 is TGTGCCAGCAGACGGGGACAGGGAAATTCACCCCTCCACTTT. It translates to CASRRGQGNSPLHF.

This CDR3 is CASSIQGGSTDTQYF. CDR3 DNA sequence: TGTGCCAGTAGTATCCAGGGGGGCAGCACAGATACGCAGTATTTT. The rearrangement links TRBV19 to TRBJ2-3; D is perhaps TRBD1 (7 bases). The germline gives CDR1 LNHDA, CDR2 SQIVND (reference sequence). V shed 3 bases and J shed 0 bases, with 10 bases lying between them. The CDR3 has 15 residues.

This clone was seen only once. The chain combines TRBV13 with TRBJ1-2; 7 positions match TRBD1. J was trimmed by 2 bases and V by 5 bases; bases with no gene match: 11. Germline loops: CDR1 PRHDT, CDR2 FYEKMQ (reference sequence). This CDR3 contains 16 residues. The CDR3 spells CASSPTGAAANYGYTF. The CDR3 coding sequence is TGTGCCAGCAGCCCAACAGGGGCCGCTGCCAACTATGGCTACACCTTC.

The gene calls are TRBV6-5 and TRBJ1-5; D uncertain. Trimming removed 6 bases at V and 3 bases at J, with 9 bases between. The CDR3 extends over 13 amino acids. The germline V gene encodes CDR1 MNHEY and CDR2 SVGAGI. The CDR3 protein is CASSREPNQPQHF. Here the CDR3 DNA reads TGTGCCAGCAGCCGGGAACCCAATCAGCCCCAGCATTTT.

The gene calls are TRBV19 and TRBJ2-7; no reliable D call. This CDR3 spans 11 amino acids. Trimming shortened V by 5 bases and J by 6 bases, and 8 bases separated the two germline ends. Germline lookup yields CDR1 LNHDA and CDR2 SQIVND (reference sequence). DNA for the CDR3: TGTGCCAGTAGTTACCCGGGCGAGCAGTACTTC. This encodes CASSYPGEQYF.

The CDR3 DNA sequence: TGCAGCGTTGAAGAGCGGGAGGGAGAACTGTTTTTT. It is translated as CSVEEREGELFF. The rearrangement uses TRBV29-1 and TRBJ1-4; D ambiguous. This CDR3 has 12 residues. In germline, CDR1 is SQVTM, CDR2 ANQGSEA. V was pared by 0 bases and J by 12 bases, with 11 bases between.

The CDR3 nucleotides are TGTGCCAGCAGTTATGGGGGAGGTTACGGTCGGTACGAGCAGTACTTC. It is translated as CASSYGGGYGRYEQYF. The chain joins TRBV6-2 or TRBV6-3 to TRBJ2-7, with D possibly being TRBD2 (6 bases). Deletions cut 3 bases from V and 4 bases from J, with 19 bases between. Germline V CDR1 and CDR2: MNHEY, SVGEGT. This CDR3 comprises 16 residues.

This rearrangement joins TRBV6-1 to TRBJ2-3; unclear D gene. Germline-derived CDR1 and CDR2 are MNHNS and SASEGT. Deletions cut 2 bases from V and 0 bases from J, with 9 bases between. CDR3 length equals 15 residues. The CDR3 sequence is CASSERHTSTDTQYF. DNA of the CDR3: TGTGCCAGCAGTGAACGGCACACTAGCACAGATACGCAGTATTTT.

The chain uses TRBV7-8 and TRBJ1-1; 8 bases map to TRBD1. Per the germline V gene, CDR1 is SGHVS and CDR2 is FQNEAQ. J gave up 10 bases and V 5 bases, and 3 bases lay outside the gene matches. The CDR3 spans 11 residues. The CDR3 reads CASSPDRVAFF. CDR3 DNA: TGTGCCAGCAGCCCGGACAGGGTAGCTTTCTTT.

The chain uses TRBV6-5 and TRBJ2-1; D is perhaps TRBD1 (6 bases). The CDR3 is made up of 12 amino acids. V lost 7 bases to trimming and J lost 7 bases, with 11 bases between them. Germline lookup yields CDR1 MNHEY and CDR2 SVGAGI. The CDR3 DNA sequence: TGTGCCAGCACAGGGGCTGGGAATGAGCAGTTCTTC. It translates to CASTGAGNEQFF.

The chain employs TRBV11-2 and TRBJ2-1; D possibly corresponds to TRBD1 (7 bases). V was trimmed by 3 bases and J by 3 bases, leaving 12 bases between them. The CDR3 totals 15 residues. Germline CDR1 reads SGHAT; CDR2 reads FQNNGV. The CDR3 region is CASSLSQGGYNEQFF. DNA of the CDR3: TGTGCCAGCAGCTTGAGCCAGGGGGGCTACAATGAGCAGTTCTTC. The variable domain in full, completed from reference TRBV11-2 and TRBJ2-1, reads EAGVAQSPRYKIIEKRQSVAFWCNPISGHATLYWYQQILGQGPKLLIQFQNNGVVDDSQLPKDRFSAERLKGVDSTLKIQPAKLEDSAVYLCASSLSQGGYNEQFFGPGTRLTVL.

The V gene is TRBV5-1, the J gene TRBJ2-7, with TRBD2 matching over 7 bases. J was trimmed by 2 bases and V by 4 bases; bases with no gene match: 6. The CDR3 loop spans 14 amino acids. Germline CDR1 reads SGHRS; CDR2 reads YFSETQ. CDR3 sequence: CASSAGDPTYEQYF. The CDR3 coding sequence is TGCGCCAGCAGCGCGGGGGACCCGACCTACGAGCAGTACTTC.

The V call is TRBV5-8, the J call TRBJ1-6; D may be TRBD1 (6 bases). The CDR3 extends over 16 amino acids. Germline V gene lookup returns CDR1 SGHTS and CDR2 YDEGEE. The germline V and J ends were trimmed by 3 bases and 10 bases, with 20 bases remaining between them. DNA of the CDR3: TGTGCCAGCAGCTCGCCGTTCAGACAGGTTTACTCACCCCTCCACTTT. This sequence encodes CASSSPFRQVYSPLHF.

This rearrangement joins TRBV4-1 to TRBJ2-7; D is perhaps TRBD1 or TRBD2 (5 bases each). CDR1 MGHRA and CDR2 YSYEKL come from the germline V gene. CDR3 length equals 13 residues. With 4 bases removed from V and 2 bases from J, the gap between germline ends came to 9 bases. The CDR3 coding sequence is TGCGCCAGCAGCCCCGGGACGACCTACGAGCAGTACTTC. Its protein is CASSPGTTYEQYF.

The chain joins TRBV5-1 to TRBJ1-3; the match to TRBD1 covers 9 bases. The germline V gene encodes CDR1 SGHRS and CDR2 YFSETQ. The V and J ends lost 0 bases and 2 bases, in that order; junction bases with no gene match: 0. The CDR3 runs 15 residues. The CDR3 reads CASSLGQGAGNTIYF. The CDR3 bases are TGCGCCAGCAGCTTGGGACAGGGGGCTGGAAACACCATATATTTT.

The chain couples TRBV7-9 to TRBJ2-7; 13 nucleotides align to TRBD2. Germline V gene data show CDR1 as SEHNR and CDR2 as FQNEAQ (reference sequence). V gave up 5 bases and J gave up 6 bases; unmatched junction bases: 13. The CDR3 runs to 17 residues. The CDR3 region is CASSTPFTSGGALEQYF. CDR3 in DNA: TGTGCCAGCAGCACACCATTTACTAGCGGGGGGGCCCTCGAGCAGTACTTC.

As DNA, the CDR3 is TGTGCCAGCAGCGTATCAAGCGGATCGTACTCTAGCACAGATACGCAGTATTTT. Translation: CASSVSSGSYSSTDTQYF. The V and J genes are TRBV9 and TRBJ2-3, with a possible D match to TRBD2 (5 bases). Germline loops: CDR1 SGDLS, CDR2 YYNGEE. This CDR3 has 18 amino acids. Trimming left V 1 base short and J 0 bases short, with 18 bases between.